This TCR beta chain was sequenced during a study of cytomegalovirus exposure and HLA in healthy donors. Notes on this clone: An end of the junction differs from the germline gene, which may be a read error.

With 60 Vbeta and 13 Jbeta primers, the PCR was carried out. The table came from immunoSEQ multiplex PCR; TCRdb's copy has only in-frame clones and leaves some out. The table shows 120,000 or so clones, with around 73% occurring only once. Germline V lookup: CDR1 LGHNA, CDR2 YSLEER. The CDR3 has 17 amino acids. The V gene is TRBV4-3, the J gene TRBJ2-3, with D tentatively TRBD2 (5 bases). The clonotype was recovered from a young man in good health and CMV-seropositive. The sample was PBMCs. This CDR3 reads CASNQSAGFSSTDTQYF. The CDR3, as DNA: TGCGCCAGCAACCAAAGTGCGGGTTTCTCTTCCACAGATACGCAGTATTTT.